This T cell receptor (beta chain) originates from a study of T-cell memory formation after mild COVID-19. Across the whole study: Among the donors, TCR clusters were largely specific to each donor. Study-wide results and limits: Shrinking CD4+ clones resided mostly in CM and EM, and CD8+ ones in EMRA. There was a balanced CD4/CD8 profile in clones contracting day 15 to 85, and later expanders leaned CD4+.

Of note for this clonotype: Antigen unknown.

TCRdb redid the calling of the 5' RACE reads with MiXCR, one entry per CDR3 protein. Of 150,000 or so distinct CDR3 sequences in the sample, 20% to 25% were seen once. The ends lost 4 bases at V and 5 bases at J; junction bases unmatched: 6. Germline CDR1 reads SGHVS; CDR2 reads FNYEAQ. This CDR3 comprises 15 residues. The chain employs TRBV7-6 and TRBJ2-1; 9 bases match TRBD1. The sequencing input was PBMCs or a T cell subset sorted from them (not recorded which). The receptor was isolated from an adult woman who had mild COVID-19 (a few samples of this study predate the infection). Cell type and time point are not known. CDR3 nucleotides: TGTGCCAGCAGCTCCGGACAGGGGCTGGACAATGAGCAGTTCTTC. Its translation is CASSSGQGLDNEQFF. Using reference TRBV7-6 and TRBJ2-1 for the parts outside the CDR3, the full variable domain is GAGVSQSPRYKVTKRGQDVALRCDPISGHVSLYWYRQALGQGPEFLTYFNYEAQQDKSGLPNDRFSAERPEGSISTLTIQRTEQRDSAMYRCASSSGQGLDNEQFFGPGTRLTVL.